The rows below give T cell receptor beta chains drawn from one sample of a study of early T cells in non-severe SARS-CoV-2 infection. From the 5' RACE reads, TCRdb called clonotypes with MiXCR, one entry per CDR3 protein. The data show 60,000 to 70,000 distinct CDR3 sequences, with just under 5% seen just once and just under 5% held by the top ten. The sequencing input was whole blood. The receptors originated from an adult who was a healthcare worker with PCR-confirmed SARS-CoV-2 infection or an uninfected control (not recorded which). Each CDR3 is given with its conserved first and last residue. D genes are given only for firm matches. Some rows have no size entry. The others give once, few or many, or a class for an expanded clone.

j_gene,abundance,d_gene,v_gene,CDR3nt,CDR3aa
TRBJ2-1,many,-,TRBV7-3,TGTGCCAGCAGCCCCTTTCTCGACAGAGAGCAGTTCTTC,CASSPFLDREQFF
TRBJ2-7,many,-,TRBV12-3/TRBV12-4,TGTGCCAGCAGTCCTACGGGAGGGGGCAACTACGAGCAGTACTTC,CASSPTGGGNYEQYF
TRBJ1-2,many,-,TRBV7-2,TGTGCCAGCCACCAGCGCAGCCAGGGATCTAACTATGGCTACACCTTC,CASHQRSQGSNYGYTF
TRBJ1-1,many,-,TRBV20-1,TGCAGTGCTAGAGAAGGTTCGATCGAACTTGAAGCTTTCTTT,CSAREGSIELEAFF
TRBJ2-4,many,-,TRBV20-1,TGCAGTGCCGCCGGTCCGGGTTGGGTACTAGCCAAAAACATTCAGTACTTC,CSAAGPGWVLAKNIQYF
TRBJ1-1,-,-,TRBV5-6,TGTGCCAGCAGCTTGGACAGGTTGAACACTGAAGCTTTCTTT,CASSLDRLNTEAFF
TRBJ1-1,many,TRBD1,TRBV18,TGTGCCAGCTCACGGGGGACAGACACTGAAGCTTTCTTT,CASSRGTDTEAFF
TRBJ2-1,-,-,TRBV11-2,TGTGCCAGCAGCTCGGGGGTCATGATCCATGAGCAGTTCTTC,CASSSGVMIHEQFF
TRBJ2-1,-,TRBD2,TRBV20-1,TGCAGTGCTAGAGCGGGAGGAAGCAATGAGCAGTTCTTC,CSARAGGSNEQFF
TRBJ2-3,few,-,TRBV20-1,TGCAGTGCTAGTCCGCCCCCCCACACAGATACGCAGTATTTT,CSASPPPHTDTQYF
TRBJ2-5,-,TRBD1,TRBV7-3,TGTGCCAGCAGCCTGACAGGGGGCTGGGAGACCCAGTACTTC,CASSLTGGWETQYF
TRBJ2-1,few,TRBD2,TRBV12-3/TRBV12-4,TGTGCCAGCAGAACTAGCGGGGGAACTCACAATGAGCAGTTCTTC,CASRTSGGTHNEQFF
TRBJ2-2,many,TRBD1,TRBV7-9,TGTGCCAGCAGCTTAGTCCCGGGACAGGGGGAGAACACCGGGGAGCTGTTTTTT,CASSLVPGQGENTGELFF
TRBJ2-3,-,TRBD2,TRBV25-1,TGTGCCAGCAGTGACCCGACTAGCGGGGGATACGCCACAGATACGCAGTATTTT,CASSDPTSGGYATDTQYF
TRBJ2-3,-,TRBD2,TRBV5-1,TGCGCCAGCAGTACTAGCGGTGAAAACACAGATACGCAGTATTTT,CASSTSGENTDTQYF
TRBJ1-4,many,-,TRBV6-2/TRBV6-3,TGTGCCAGCAGTGGGTCGGGTCCCGCAGAAAAACTGTTTTTT,CASSGSGPAEKLFF
TRBJ1-2,many,-,TRBV9,TGTGCCAGCAGCTCAGGGTTTAACTATGGCTACACCTTC,CASSSGFNYGYTF
TRBJ1-2,many,-,TRBV28,TGTGCCAGCAGTACCTCCGGGTTGTCGGGCTACACCTTC,CASSTSGLSGYTF
TRBJ1-2,many,TRBD1,TRBV20-1,TGCAGTGCTAGAATCGACAGGGTCAACGGCTACACCTTC,CSARIDRVNGYTF
TRBJ2-7,few,TRBD2,TRBV7-2,TGTGCCAGCAGCTTAAGTAGCGGGACAATTTACTTC,CASSLSSGTIYF
TRBJ2-1,many,-,TRBV10-2,TGCGCCAGCAGGAAGCGGGTGGATGATAATGAGCAGTTCTTC,CASRKRVDDNEQFF
TRBJ1-1,many,-,TRBV6-6,TGTGCCAGCAGCTCAGGGTTTGGGGCTGAAGCTTTCTTT,CASSSGFGAEAFF
TRBJ1-1,-,-,TRBV4-1,TGCGCCAGCAGCCAAGATAAGAAAAAGGGGATTTCTGAAGCTTTCTTT,CASSQDKKKGISEAFF
TRBJ2-1,many,-,TRBV7-3,TGTGCCAGCAGCTTAAACGGGGCTTCCTACAATGAGCAGTTCTTC,CASSLNGASYNEQFF
TRBJ1-1,many,-,TRBV2,TGTGCCAGCAGTGAAGTGGGAGATGAAGCTTTCTTT,CASSEVGDEAFF
TRBJ2-3,many,-,TRBV29-1,TGCAGCGTTGCCCCCACGAAAGATACGCAGTATTTT,CSVAPTKDTQYF
TRBJ2-1,many,TRBD1,TRBV6-2/TRBV6-3,TGTGCCAGCAGCGACAGGGCATACAATGAGCAGTTCTTC,CASSDRAYNEQFF
TRBJ2-7,few,-,TRBV2,TGTGCCAGCAAAGGGGCGGAGGGGTACGAGCAGTACTTC,CASKGAEGYEQYF
TRBJ1-2,few,-,TRBV18,TGTGCCAGCTCACAAGGGACTAGGGATGGCTACACCTTC,CASSQGTRDGYTF
TRBJ2-7,many,TRBD2,TRBV20-1,TGCAGTGCTAGAGATCTTAACACGGCTAGCGGGGTTTACGAGCAGTACTTC,CSARDLNTASGVYEQYF
TRBJ1-2,many,-,TRBV7-8,TGTGCCAGCAGCGGAACCGGACAAAGTGGCTACACCTTC,CASSGTGQSGYTF
TRBJ2-1,few,-,TRBV18,TGTGCCAGCTCACGCCTAATGGACAGTTACAATGAGCAGTTCTTC,CASSRLMDSYNEQFF
TRBJ2-5,few,-,TRBV10-2,TGCGCCACGGCCAGGGACTTTCGAGAGACCCAGTACTTC,CATARDFRETQYF
TRBJ1-1,many,-,TRBV15,TGTGCCACCAGCAGAGATCGCGCAGGGAACACTGAAGCTTTCTTT,CATSRDRAGNTEAFF
TRBJ1-3,many,TRBD1,TRBV6-5,TGTGCCAGCAGTTACGGGACAGACTCTGGAAACACCATATATTTT,CASSYGTDSGNTIYF
TRBJ2-3,few,TRBD2,TRBV20-1,TGCAGTGCGTATCTGGGGGGGACAGATACGCAGTATTTT,CSAYLGGTDTQYF
TRBJ2-7,many,-,TRBV10-2,TGCGCCAGCAGTGAGTATTGGCAGGCCCACGAGCAGTACTTC,CASSEYWQAHEQYF
TRBJ1-1,few,-,TRBV5-1,TGCGCCAGCAGCTTGGCCCCGCACACTGAAGCTTCCTTT,CASSLAPHTEASF
TRBJ1-3,many,-,TRBV7-9,TGTGCCAGCAGCTTAGCCCAAGTCGGAAACACCATATATTTT,CASSLAQVGNTIYF
TRBJ1-6,many,TRBD1,TRBV18,TGTGCCAGCTCACTACAGGGGTTTGGGAATTCACCCCTCCACTTT,CASSLQGFGNSPLHF
TRBJ2-3,many,-,TRBV6-5,TGTGCCAGCAGTTACTCCCGGGGGAGAGATACGCAGTATTTT,CASSYSRGRDTQYF
TRBJ1-1,many,-,TRBV7-9,TGTGCCAGCAGCTTAATCCGGGAAGCTTTCTTT,CASSLIREAFF
TRBJ2-2,-,TRBD1,TRBV29-1,TGCAGCGGCAGGGGGACATTCGCCGGGGAGCTGTTTTTT,CSGRGTFAGELFF
TRBJ1-2,few,-,TRBV7-9,TGTGCCAGCAGCCCCCAGGACAAACCGTGGGGAGGCTACACCTTC,CASSPQDKPWGGYTF
TRBJ1-1,many,-,TRBV5-4,TGTGCCAGCAGCTTGTCTCTTATGAACACTGAAGCTTTCTTT,CASSLSLMNTEAFF
TRBJ1-1,-,-,TRBV4-1,TGCGCCAGCAGCCAGCGGGACCTCAGAGGGACTGAAGCTTTCTTT,CASSQRDLRGTEAFF
TRBJ1-1,many,-,TRBV14,TGTGCCAGCAGCCAAGTCGACTTATGGCCTGAAGCTTTCTTT,CASSQVDLWPEAFF
TRBJ2-7,-,-,TRBV7-2,TGTGCCAGCAGGAAAAATTACGGTTCCTACGAGCAGTACTTC,CASRKNYGSYEQYF
TRBJ1-4,many,-,TRBV5-1,TGCGCCAGCAGCATTCAGAATAATGAAAAACTGTTTTTT,CASSIQNNEKLFF
TRBJ2-7,-,-,TRBV28,TGTGCCAGCAGTACCAGGGGTTATGCTCCCTACGAGCAGTACTTC,CASSTRGYAPYEQYF
TRBJ1-1,many,TRBD1,TRBV10-3,TGTGCCATCAGTGAAAGGACAGGGAAGACTGAAGCTTTCTTT,CAISERTGKTEAFF
TRBJ2-1,many,-,TRBV5-4,TGTGCCAGCAGCTTGGCAGGGTCATCTGAGCAGTTCTTC,CASSLAGSSEQFF
TRBJ2-1,-,TRBD2,TRBV7-8,TGTGCCAGCAGCTTAAGAGCGGGGGCCTACAATGAGCAGTTCTTC,CASSLRAGAYNEQFF
TRBJ1-1,many,-,TRBV20-1,TGCAGTGCTAGTCCTGGGATCCATGAAGCTTTCTTT,CSASPGIHEAFF
TRBJ1-2,few,-,TRBV4-3,TGCGCCAGCAGCCCATCCACTAACTATGGCTACACCTTC,CASSPSTNYGYTF
TRBJ2-3,-,-,TRBV29-1,TGCAGCATTAGGGGTACAGATACGCAGTATTTT,CSIRGTDTQYF
TRBJ2-7,many,TRBD1,TRBV6-6,TGTGCCAGCAGGGGACAGGGGATCCCCTACGAGCAGTACTTC,CASRGQGIPYEQYF
TRBJ2-3,many,-,TRBV20-1,TGCAGTGCTCACAGAGCGGCTTCCTCCGGGTATGCAGATACGCAGTATTTT,CSAHRAASSGYADTQYF
TRBJ2-3,many,-,TRBV5-8,TGTGCCAGCAGTCCCGGGACATCTAGCACAGATACGCAGTATTTT,CASSPGTSSTDTQYF